This note documents a single T cell receptor beta chain sequence. With 4 bases removed from V and 5 bases from J, the gap between germline ends came to 14 bases. The CDR3 length is 13 residues. The germline V gene has CDR1 SQVTM and CDR2 ANQGSEA. Each CDR3 protein gets one entry after TCRdb re-called the RT-PCR reads with MiXCR. The profile shows approximately 200,000 distinct CDR3 sequences, 38% of them singletons. The sample belongs to a study of patients and donors after allogeneic stem cell transplantation. The TCR comes from a human donor who was either an allogeneic HSCT recipient or a stem cell or donor lymphocyte infusion donor (not recorded which). It is not recorded whose cells these are; they may come from a transplant donor. The sample comprised blood, either unsorted or a sorted T cell fraction (not recorded which). This sequence joins TRBV29-1 and TRBJ1-2; D remains unclear. CDR3 bases: TGCAGCGTTGGACGGACGGAATATTATGGCTACACCTTC. It translates to CSVGRTEYYGYTF.